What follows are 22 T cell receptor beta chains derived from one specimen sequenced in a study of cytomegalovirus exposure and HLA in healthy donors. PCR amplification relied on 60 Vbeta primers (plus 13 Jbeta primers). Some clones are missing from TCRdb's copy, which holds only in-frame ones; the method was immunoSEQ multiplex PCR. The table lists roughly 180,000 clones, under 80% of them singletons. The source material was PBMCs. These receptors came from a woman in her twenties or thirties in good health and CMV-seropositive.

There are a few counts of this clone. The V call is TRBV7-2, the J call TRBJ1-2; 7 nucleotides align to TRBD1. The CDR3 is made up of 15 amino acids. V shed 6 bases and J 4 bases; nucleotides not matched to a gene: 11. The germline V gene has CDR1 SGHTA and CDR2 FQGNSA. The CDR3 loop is CASRRTGESGYGYTF. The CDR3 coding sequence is TGTGCCAGCAGACGTACAGGGGAAAGCGGCTATGGCTACACCTTC.

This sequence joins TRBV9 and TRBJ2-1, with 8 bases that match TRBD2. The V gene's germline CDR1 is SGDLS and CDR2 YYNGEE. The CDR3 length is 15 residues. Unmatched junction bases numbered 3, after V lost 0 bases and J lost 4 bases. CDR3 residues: CASSVAGGEYNEQFF. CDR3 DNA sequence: TGTGCCAGCAGCGTAGCGGGGGGGGAGTACAATGAGCAGTTCTTC.

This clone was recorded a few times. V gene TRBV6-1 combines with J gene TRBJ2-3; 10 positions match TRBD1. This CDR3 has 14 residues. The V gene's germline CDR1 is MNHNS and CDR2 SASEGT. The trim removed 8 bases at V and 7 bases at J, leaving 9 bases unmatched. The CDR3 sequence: CASRRDRGGNTQYF. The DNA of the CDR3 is TGTGCCAGCCGCCGGGACAGGGGTGGGAATACGCAGTATTTT.

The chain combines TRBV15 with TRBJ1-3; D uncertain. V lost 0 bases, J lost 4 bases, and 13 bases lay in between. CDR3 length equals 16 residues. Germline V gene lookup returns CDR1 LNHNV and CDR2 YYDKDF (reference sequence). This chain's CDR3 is CATSRDPPGRGNTIYF. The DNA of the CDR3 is TGTGCCACCAGCAGAGATCCCCCCGGGAGAGGAAACACCATATATTTT.

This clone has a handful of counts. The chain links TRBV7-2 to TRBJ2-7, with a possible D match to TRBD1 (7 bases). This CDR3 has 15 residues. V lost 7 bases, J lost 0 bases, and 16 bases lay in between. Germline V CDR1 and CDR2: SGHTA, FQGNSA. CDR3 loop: CASTTGGQSSYEQYF. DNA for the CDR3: TGTGCCAGCACCACCGGGGGACAGAGCTCCTACGAGCAGTACTTC.

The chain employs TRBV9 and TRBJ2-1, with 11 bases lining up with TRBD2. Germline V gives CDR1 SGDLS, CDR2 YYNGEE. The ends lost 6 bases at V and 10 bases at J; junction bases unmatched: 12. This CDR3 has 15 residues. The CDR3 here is CASTTLAGGQGEQFF. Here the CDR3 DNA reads TGTGCCAGCACCACTCTAGCGGGGGGCCAGGGGGAGCAGTTCTTC.

CDR3 sequence: CASSLDRDVIYGYTF. The CDR3 DNA reads TGTGCCAGCAGCTTAGACAGGGATGTGATTTATGGCTACACCTTC. The V and J genes are TRBV7-2 and TRBJ1-2, with a tentative D call TRBD1 (6 bases). V lost 1 base and J 5 bases, leaving 14 bases between the germline ends. This CDR3 is 15 amino acids long. Germline V lookup: CDR1 SGHTA, CDR2 FQGNSA. The full variable domain, in which reference TRBV7-2 and TRBJ1-2 provide the parts outside the CDR3, is GAGVSQSPSNKVTEKGKDVELRCDPISGHTALYWYRQSLGQGLEFLIYFQGNSAPDKSGLPSDRFSAERTGGSVSTLTIQRTQQEDSAVYLCASSLDRDVIYGYTFGSGTRLTVV.

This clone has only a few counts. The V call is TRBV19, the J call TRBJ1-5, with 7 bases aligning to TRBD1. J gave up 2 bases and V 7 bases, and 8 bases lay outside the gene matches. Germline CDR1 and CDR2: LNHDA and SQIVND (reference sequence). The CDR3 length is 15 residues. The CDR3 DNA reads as TGTGCCAGTACCGAGACAGGGCCTGGCAATCAGCCCCAGCATTTT. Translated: CASTETGPGNQPQHF.

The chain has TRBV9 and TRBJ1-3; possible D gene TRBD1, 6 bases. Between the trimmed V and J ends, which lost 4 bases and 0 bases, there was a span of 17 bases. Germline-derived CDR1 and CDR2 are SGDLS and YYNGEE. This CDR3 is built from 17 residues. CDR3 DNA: TGTGCCAGCAGCAGGTCCGGCAGGGGAAGCTCTGGAAACACCATATATTTT. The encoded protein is CASSRSGRGSSGNTIYF.

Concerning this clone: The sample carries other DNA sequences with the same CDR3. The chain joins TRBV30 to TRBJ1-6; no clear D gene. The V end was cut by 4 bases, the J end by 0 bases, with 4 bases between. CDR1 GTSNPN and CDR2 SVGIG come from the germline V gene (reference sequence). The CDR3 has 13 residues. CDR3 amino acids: CAWTGSYNSPLHF. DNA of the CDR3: TGTGCCTGGACAGGCTCCTATAATTCACCCCTCCACTTT.

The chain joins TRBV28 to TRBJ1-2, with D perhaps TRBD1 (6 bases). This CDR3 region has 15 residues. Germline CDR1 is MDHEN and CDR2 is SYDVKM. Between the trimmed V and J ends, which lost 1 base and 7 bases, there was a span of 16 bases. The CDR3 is CASSLYGGPGGGYTF. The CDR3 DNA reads TGTGCCAGCAGTTTATACGGGGGGCCGGGTGGTGGCTACACCTTC.

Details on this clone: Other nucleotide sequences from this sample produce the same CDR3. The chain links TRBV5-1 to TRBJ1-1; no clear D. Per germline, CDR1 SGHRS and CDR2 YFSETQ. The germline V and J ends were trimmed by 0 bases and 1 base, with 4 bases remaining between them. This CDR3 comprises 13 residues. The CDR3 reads CASSLVANTEAFF. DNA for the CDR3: TGCGCCAGCAGCTTGGTAGCGAACACTGAAGCTTTCTTT.

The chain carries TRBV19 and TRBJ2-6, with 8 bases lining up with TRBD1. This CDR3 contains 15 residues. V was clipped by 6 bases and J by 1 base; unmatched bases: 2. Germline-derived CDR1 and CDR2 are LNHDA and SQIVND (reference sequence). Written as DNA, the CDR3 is TGTGCCAGTAGAAGGACAGGGTCTGGGGCCAACGTCCTGACTTTC. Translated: CASRRTGSGANVLTF.

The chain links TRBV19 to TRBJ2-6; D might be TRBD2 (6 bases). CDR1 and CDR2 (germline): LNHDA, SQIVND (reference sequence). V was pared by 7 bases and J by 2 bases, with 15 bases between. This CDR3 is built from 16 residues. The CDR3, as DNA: TGTGCCAGTACCCTCCCCCGGGGGACTGGGGCCAACGTCCTGACTTTC. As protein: CASTLPRGTGANVLTF.

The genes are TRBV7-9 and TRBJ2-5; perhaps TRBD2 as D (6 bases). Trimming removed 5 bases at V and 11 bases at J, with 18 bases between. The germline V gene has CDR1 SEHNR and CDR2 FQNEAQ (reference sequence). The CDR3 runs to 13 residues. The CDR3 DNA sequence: TGTGCCAGCAGCCCCGCGGGTCCGGGAGAGCAGTACTTC. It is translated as CASSPAGPGEQYF.

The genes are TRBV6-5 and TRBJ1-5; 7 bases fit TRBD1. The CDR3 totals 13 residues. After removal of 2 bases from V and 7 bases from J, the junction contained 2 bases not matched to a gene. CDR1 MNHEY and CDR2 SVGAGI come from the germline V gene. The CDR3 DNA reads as TGTGCCAGCAGTTACAAAGGGGGCCAGCCCCAGCATTTT. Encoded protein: CASSYKGGQPQHF.

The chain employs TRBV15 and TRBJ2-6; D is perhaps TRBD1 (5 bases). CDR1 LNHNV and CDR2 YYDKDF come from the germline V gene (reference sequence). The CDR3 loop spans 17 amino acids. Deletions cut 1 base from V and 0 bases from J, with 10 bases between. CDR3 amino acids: CATSRGTLRSGANVLTF. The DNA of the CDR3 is TGTGCCACCAGCAGAGGGACACTCCGCTCTGGGGCCAACGTCCTGACTTTC.

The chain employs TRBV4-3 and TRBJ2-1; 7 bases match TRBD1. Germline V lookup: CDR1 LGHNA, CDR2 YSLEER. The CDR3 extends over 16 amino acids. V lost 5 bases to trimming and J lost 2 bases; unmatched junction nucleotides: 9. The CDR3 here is CASSSAGTATYNEQFF. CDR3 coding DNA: TGCGCCAGCAGCTCGGCCGGGACAGCCACCTACAATGAGCAGTTCTTC.

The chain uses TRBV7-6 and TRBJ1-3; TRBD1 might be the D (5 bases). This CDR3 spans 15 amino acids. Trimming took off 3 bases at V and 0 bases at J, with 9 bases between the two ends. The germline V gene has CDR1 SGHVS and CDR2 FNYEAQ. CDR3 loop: CASSLGPTSGNTIYF. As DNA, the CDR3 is TGTGCCAGCAGCTTGGGGCCGACCTCTGGAAACACCATATATTTT.

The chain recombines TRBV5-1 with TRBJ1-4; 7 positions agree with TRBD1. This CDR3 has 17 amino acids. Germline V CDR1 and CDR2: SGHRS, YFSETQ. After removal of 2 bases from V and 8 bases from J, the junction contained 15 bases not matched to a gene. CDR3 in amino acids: CASSLTSNRGEGEKLFF. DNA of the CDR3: TGCGCCAGCAGCTTAACTTCGAACAGGGGCGAGGGCGAAAAACTGTTTTTT.

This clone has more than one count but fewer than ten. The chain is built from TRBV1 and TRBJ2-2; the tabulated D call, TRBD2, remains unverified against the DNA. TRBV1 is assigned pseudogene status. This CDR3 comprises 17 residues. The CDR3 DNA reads TGCACCAGCAGAGACATAAAGACTAGCCCGAACACCGGGGAGCTGTTTTTT. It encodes CTSRDIKTSPNTGELFF.

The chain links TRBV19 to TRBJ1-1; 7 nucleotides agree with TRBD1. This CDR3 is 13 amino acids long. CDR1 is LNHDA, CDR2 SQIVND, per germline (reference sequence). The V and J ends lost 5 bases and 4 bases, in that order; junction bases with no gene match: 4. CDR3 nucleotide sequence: TGTGCCAGTAGTTTCGGGACAGTCACTGAAGCTTTCTTT. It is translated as CASSFGTVTEAFF.